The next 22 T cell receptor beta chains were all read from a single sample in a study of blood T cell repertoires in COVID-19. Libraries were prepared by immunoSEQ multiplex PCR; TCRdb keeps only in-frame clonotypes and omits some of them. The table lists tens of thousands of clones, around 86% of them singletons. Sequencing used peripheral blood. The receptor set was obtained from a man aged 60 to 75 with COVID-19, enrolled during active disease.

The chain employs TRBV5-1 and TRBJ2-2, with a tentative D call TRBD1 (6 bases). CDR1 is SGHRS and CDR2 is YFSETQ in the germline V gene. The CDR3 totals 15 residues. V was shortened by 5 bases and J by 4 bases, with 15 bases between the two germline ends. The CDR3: CASSMDGDTTGELFF. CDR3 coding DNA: TGCGCCAGCAGTATGGATGGGGACACCACCGGGGAGCTGTTTTTT.

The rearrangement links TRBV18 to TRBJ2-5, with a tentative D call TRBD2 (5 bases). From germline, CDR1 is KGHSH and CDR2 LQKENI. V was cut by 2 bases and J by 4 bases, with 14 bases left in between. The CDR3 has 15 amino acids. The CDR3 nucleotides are TGTGCCAGCTCACCAAGGCCTAGCTGGGGAGAGACCCAGTACTTC. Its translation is CASSPRPSWGETQYF.

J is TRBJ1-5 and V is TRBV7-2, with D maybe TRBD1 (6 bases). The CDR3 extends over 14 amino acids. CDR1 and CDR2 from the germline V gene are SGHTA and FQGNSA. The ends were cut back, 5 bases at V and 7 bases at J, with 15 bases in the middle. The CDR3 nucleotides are TGTGCCAGCAGCGATCCAGGGGCAGGGCAGCCCCAGCATTTT. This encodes CASSDPGAGQPQHF. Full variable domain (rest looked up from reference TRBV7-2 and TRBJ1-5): GAGVSQSPSNKVTEKGKDVELRCDPISGHTALYWYRQSLGQGLEFLIYFQGNSAPDKSGLPSDRFSAERTGGSVSTLTIQRTQQEDSAVYLCASSDPGAGQPQHFGDGTRLSIL.

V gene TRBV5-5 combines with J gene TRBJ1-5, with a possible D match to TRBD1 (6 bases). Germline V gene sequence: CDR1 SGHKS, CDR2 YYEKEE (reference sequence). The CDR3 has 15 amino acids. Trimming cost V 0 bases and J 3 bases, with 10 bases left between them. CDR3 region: CASSLGQDFNQPQHF. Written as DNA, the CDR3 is TGTGCCAGCAGCTTGGGACAGGACTTCAATCAGCCCCAGCATTTT.

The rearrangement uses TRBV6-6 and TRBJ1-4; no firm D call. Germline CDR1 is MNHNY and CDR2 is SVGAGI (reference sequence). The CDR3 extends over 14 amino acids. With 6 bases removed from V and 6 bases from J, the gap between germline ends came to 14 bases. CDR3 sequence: CASSPIGRDEKLFF. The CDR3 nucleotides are TGTGCCAGCAGCCCGATAGGGAGGGATGAAAAACTGTTTTTT.

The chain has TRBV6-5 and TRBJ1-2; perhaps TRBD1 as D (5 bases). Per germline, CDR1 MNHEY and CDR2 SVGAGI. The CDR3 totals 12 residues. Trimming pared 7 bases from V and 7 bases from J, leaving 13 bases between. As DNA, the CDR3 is TGTGCCAGCACCGAAAGGGGATCTGGCTACACCTTC. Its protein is CASTERGSGYTF.

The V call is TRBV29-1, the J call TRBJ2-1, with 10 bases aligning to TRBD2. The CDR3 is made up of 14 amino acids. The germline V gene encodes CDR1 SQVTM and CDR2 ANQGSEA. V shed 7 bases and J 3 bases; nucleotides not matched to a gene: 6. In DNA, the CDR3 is TGCAGCGGACGGCTAGCGGGAGACTACAATGAGCAGTTCTTC. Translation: CSGRLAGDYNEQFF.

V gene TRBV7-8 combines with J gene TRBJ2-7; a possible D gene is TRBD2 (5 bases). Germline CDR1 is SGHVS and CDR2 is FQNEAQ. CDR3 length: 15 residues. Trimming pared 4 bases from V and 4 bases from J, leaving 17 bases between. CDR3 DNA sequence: TGTGCCAGCAGCTGGTCTAGCAACCCATCTTACGAGCAGTACTTC. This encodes CASSWSSNPSYEQYF.

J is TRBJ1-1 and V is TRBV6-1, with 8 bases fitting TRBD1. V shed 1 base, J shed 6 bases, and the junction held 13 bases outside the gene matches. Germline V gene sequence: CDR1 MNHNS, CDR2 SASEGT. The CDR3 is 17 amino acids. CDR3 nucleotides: TGTGCCAGCAGTGAAGGAGGACAGGGCTTGACCTACGCTGAAGCTTTCTTT. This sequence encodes CASSEGGQGLTYAEAFF.

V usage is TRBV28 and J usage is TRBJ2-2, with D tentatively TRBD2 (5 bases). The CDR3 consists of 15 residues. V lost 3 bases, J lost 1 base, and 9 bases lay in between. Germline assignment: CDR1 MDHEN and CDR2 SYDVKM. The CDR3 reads CASSLYRENTGELFF. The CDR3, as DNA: TGTGCCAGCAGTTTGTACCGGGAGAACACCGGGGAGCTGTTTTTT.

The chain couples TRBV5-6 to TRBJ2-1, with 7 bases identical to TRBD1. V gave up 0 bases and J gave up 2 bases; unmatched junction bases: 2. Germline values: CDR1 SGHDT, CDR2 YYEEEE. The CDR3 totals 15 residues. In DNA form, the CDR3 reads TGTGCCAGCAGCTTGGAGGGGGCGACCTACAATGAGCAGTTCTTC. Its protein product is CASSLEGATYNEQFF.

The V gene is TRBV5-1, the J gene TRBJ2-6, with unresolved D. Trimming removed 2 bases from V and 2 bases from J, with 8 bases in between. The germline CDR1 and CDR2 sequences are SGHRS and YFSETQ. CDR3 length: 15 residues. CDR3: CASSFGETGANVLTF. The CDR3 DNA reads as TGCGCCAGCAGCTTCGGTGAGACTGGGGCCAACGTCCTGACTTTC.

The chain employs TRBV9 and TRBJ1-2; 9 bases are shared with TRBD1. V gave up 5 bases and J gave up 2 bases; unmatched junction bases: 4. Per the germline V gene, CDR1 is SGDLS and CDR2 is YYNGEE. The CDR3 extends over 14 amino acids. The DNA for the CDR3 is TGTGCCAGCAGAGGACAGGGGAGGAACTATGGCTACACCTTC. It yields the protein CASRGQGRNYGYTF.

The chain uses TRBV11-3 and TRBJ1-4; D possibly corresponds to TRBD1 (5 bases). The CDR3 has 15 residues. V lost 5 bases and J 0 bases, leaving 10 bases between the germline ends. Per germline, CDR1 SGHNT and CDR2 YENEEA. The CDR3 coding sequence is TGTGCCAGCAGCGTTGGGGCCGCAACTAATGAAAAACTGTTTTTT. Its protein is CASSVGAATNEKLFF.

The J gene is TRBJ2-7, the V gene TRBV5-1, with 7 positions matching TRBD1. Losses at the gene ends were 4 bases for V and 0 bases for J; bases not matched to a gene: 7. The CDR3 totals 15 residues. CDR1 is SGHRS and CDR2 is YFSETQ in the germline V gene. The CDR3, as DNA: TGCGCCAGCAGCCCGACCGGGACAGACTCCTACGAGCAGTACTTC. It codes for CASSPTGTDSYEQYF.

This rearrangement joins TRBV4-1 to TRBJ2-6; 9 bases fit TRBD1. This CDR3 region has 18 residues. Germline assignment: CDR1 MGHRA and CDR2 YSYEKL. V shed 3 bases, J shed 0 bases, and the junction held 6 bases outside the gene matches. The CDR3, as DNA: TGCGCCAGCAGCCAGCGGGACAGGGATCCCTCTGGGGCCAACGTCCTGACTTTC. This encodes CASSQRDRDPSGANVLTF.

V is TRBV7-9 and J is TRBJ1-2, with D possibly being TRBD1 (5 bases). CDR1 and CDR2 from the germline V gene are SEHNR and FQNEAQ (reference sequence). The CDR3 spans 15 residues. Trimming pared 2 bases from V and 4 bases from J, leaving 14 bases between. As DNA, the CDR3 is TGTGCCAGCAGCTTAAGCTCGACAGCTATCTATGGCTACACCTTC. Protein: CASSLSSTAIYGYTF. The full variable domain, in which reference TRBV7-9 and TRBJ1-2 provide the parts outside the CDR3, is DTGVSQNPRHKITKRGQNVTFRCDPISEHNRLYWYRQTLGQGPEFLTYFQNEAQLEKSRLLSDRFSAERPKGSFSTLEIQRTEQGDSAMYLCASSLSSTAIYGYTFGSGTRLTVV.

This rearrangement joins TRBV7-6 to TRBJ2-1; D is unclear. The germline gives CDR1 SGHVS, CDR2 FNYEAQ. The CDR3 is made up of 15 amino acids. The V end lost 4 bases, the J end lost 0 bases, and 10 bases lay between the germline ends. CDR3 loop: CASSSPWSSYNEQFF. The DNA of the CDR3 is TGTGCCAGCAGCTCTCCCTGGAGCTCCTACAATGAGCAGTTCTTC.

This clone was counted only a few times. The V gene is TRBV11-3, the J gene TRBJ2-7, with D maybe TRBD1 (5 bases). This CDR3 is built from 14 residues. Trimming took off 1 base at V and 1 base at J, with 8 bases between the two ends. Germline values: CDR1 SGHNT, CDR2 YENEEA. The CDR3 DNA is TGTGCCAGCAGCTTAGGAACAGGATCCTACGAGCAGTACTTC. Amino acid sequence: CASSLGTGSYEQYF.

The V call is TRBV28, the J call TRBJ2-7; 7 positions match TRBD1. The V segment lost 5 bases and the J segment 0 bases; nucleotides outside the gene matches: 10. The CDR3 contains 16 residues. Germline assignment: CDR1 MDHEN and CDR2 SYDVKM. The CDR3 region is CASSLGQSLASYEQYF. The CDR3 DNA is TGTGCCAGCAGTCTGGGACAGTCTCTCGCCTCCTACGAGCAGTACTTC.

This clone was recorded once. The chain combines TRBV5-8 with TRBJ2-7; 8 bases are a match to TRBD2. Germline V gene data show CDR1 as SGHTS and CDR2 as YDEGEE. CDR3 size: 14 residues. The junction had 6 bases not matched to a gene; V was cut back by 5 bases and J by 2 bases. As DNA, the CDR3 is TGTGCCAGCAGGCGGACTAGCCGGACCTACGAGCAGTACTTC. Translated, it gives CASRRTSRTYEQYF.

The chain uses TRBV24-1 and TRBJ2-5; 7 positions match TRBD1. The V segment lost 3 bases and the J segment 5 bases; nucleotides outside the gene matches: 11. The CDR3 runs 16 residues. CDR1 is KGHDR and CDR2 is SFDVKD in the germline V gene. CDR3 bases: TGTGCCACCAGTGATCCTAGAGGGGACAGTGGGGAGACCCAGTACTTC. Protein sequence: CATSDPRGDSGETQYF.